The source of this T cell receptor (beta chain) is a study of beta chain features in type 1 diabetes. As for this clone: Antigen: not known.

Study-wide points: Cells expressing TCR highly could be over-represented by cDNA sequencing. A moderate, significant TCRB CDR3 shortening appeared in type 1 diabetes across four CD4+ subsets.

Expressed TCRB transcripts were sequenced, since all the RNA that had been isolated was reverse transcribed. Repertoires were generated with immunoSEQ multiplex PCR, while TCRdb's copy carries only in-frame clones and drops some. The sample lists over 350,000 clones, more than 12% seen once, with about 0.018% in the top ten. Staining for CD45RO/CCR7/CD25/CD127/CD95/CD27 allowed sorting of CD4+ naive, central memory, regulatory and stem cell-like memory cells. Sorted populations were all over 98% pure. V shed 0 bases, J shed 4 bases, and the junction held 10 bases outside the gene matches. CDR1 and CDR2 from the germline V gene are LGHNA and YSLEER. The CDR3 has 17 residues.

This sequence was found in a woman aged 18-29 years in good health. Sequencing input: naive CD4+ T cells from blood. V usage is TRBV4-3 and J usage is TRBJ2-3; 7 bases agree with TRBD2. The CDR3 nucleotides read TGCGCCAGCAGCCAAGATCCAGTAGCGGGTTTGCCAGATACGCAGTATTTT. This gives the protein CASSQDPVAGLPDTQYF.